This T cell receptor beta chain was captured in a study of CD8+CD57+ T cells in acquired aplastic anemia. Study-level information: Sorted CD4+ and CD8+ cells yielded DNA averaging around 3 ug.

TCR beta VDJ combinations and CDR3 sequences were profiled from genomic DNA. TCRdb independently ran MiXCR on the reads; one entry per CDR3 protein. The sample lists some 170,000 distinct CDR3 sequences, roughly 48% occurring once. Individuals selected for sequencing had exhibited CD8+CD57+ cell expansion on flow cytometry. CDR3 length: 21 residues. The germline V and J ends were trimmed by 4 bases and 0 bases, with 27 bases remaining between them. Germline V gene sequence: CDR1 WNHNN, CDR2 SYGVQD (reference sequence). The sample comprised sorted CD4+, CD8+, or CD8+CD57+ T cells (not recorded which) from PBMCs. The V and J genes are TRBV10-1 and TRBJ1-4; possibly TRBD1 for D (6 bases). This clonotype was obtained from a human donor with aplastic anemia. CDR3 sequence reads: CASSARTPRGGREATNEKLFF. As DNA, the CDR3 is TGCGCCAGCAGTGCTAGAACCCCAAGGGGGGGGAGAGAGGCAACTAATGAAAAACTGTTTTTT.